The sequence of this T cell receptor beta chain was determined in a study of metastatic and nonmetastatic thyroid tumors. The overall study: The comparison covered peripheral blood and tumor or nodule tissue in malignant and benign thyroid patients. Overall study results and limits: In both blood and tumor samples, TCR beta diversity was reported significantly higher for malignant than benign nodules.

Points on this clone: The target antigen is unknown.

Study processing details: Variation in CDR3 across clinicopathological groups served as the basis for constructing a distant-metastasis classifier in papillary thyroid cancer. TCRdb re-called the PCR reads with MiXCR. The V and J calls were not made by the authors but by TCRdb's processing. The table includes tens of thousands of clones, about 30% detected once. Thyroid surgery was preceded by no treatment in any patient. The receptor's source is a male donor with papillary thyroid cancer or a benign thyroid nodule (not recorded which). Some clones in this sample may be carry-over from other donors' samples. Sequenced: blood.

For the CDR3, the DNA is TGTGCCAGCAGATTTACCGGGACAGGGGATGGCTACACCTTC. This gives the protein CASRFTGTGDGYTF. The gene calls are TRBV7-2 and TRBJ1-2; 10 bases line up with TRBD1. Germline V gene sequence: CDR1 SGHTA, CDR2 FQGNSA. Trimming removed 6 bases from V and 6 bases from J; junction bases left unmatched: 7. This CDR3 spans 14 amino acids.